This is a list of T cell receptor beta chains from one sample in a study of blood T cell repertoires in COVID-19. TCRdb keeps only in-frame clones here, not all; method: immunoSEQ multiplex PCR. The sample includes about 250,000 clones, approximately 82% of them seen just once. The sample was peripheral blood. These receptors all stem from a middle-aged man with active or convalescent COVID-19. The CDR3 runs from the conserved cysteine through the conserved F or W. The order of the fields is D gene, J gene, V gene, clone size, CDR3 DNA, CDR3 protein. The D gene is left open where the match is weak. Clone size, where shown, is once, few, many, or a class for clones that have expanded.

TRBD1,TRBJ1-2,TRBV10-3,NA,TGTGCCATCAGTGAGTCGACAGGGGCCCTGAACGGCTACACCTTC,CAISESTGALNGYTF
TRBD1,TRBJ2-6,TRBV4-1,NA,TGCGCCAGCAGCCAAGAGGGACAGGGGGCATCAGGTGGGGCCAACGTCCTGACTTTC,CASSQEGQGASGGANVLTF
TRBD2,TRBJ2-7,TRBV15,once,TGTGCCACCAGCAGAGGAGGCGGGAGCACCTCCTACGAGCAGTACTTC,CATSRGGGSTSYEQYF
TRBD2,TRBJ2-5,TRBV9,NA,TGTGCCAGCAGCCCGGGACTAGTGGGCCAAGAGACCCAGTACTTC,CASSPGLVGQETQYF
NA,TRBJ1-6,TRBV18,NA,TGTGCCAGCTCACCACCCTCAGGGCCGAATTCACCCCTCCACTTT,CASSPPSGPNSPLHF
NA,TRBJ1-5,TRBV24-1,few,TGTGCCACCAGTGATTCAGGGGAATTGGATCAGCCCCAGCATTTT,CATSDSGELDQPQHF
NA,TRBJ1-4,TRBV29-1,few,TGCAGCGTTGCCGGACAAGCAACTAATGAAAAACTGTTTTTT,CSVAGQATNEKLFF
NA,TRBJ1-1,TRBV25-1,NA,TGTGCCAGCAGCCCCGGGACCCTAGGGAGGGCTTTCTTT,CASSPGTLGRAFF
TRBD1,TRBJ1-5,TRBV12-3/TRBV12-4,NA,TGTGCCAGCCGGGACAGGGGTGATCAGCCCCAGCATTTT,CASRDRGDQPQHF
NA,TRBJ1-2,TRBV19,few,TGTGCCAGTAGTATAGATGGGGCCAGCTATGGCTACACCTTC,CASSIDGASYGYTF
NA,TRBJ1-2,TRBV27,NA,TGTGCCAGCACCCAGAGAAGGGGTACCAATATCTATGGCTACACCTTC,CASTQRRGTNIYGYTF
NA,TRBJ2-3,TRBV5-1,NA,TGCGCCAGCAGCAACCGACAGACTACAGATACGCAGTATTTT,CASSNRQTTDTQYF
NA,TRBJ2-5,TRBV21-1,NA,TGTGCCAGCAAGTTACGGGAGGGCCAAGAGACCCAGTACTTC,CASKLREGQETQYF
NA,TRBJ1-5,TRBV5-8,NA,TGTGCCAGTACAGCTTCCAGATTCGGGCAGGGGATCCTGCCCCAGCATTTT,CASTASRFGQGILPQHF
NA,TRBJ2-7,TRBV19,NA,TGTGCCAGCCAAGACCGTAGCGGCCCCCACTACGAGCAGTACTTC,CASQDRSGPHYEQYF
TRBD1,TRBJ2-3,TRBV30,few,TGTGCCTGGAACGGAGGACAGGGGGCTGCAGATACGCAGTATTTT,CAWNGGQGAADTQYF
NA,TRBJ2-5,TRBV19,NA,TGTGCCAGTAGTATTAACAGGATGGAGACCCAGTACTTC,CASSINRMETQYF
NA,TRBJ1-5,TRBV24-1,NA,TGTGCCACCAGTGATTCCGGACAGCTCAATCAGCCCCAGCATTTT,CATSDSGQLNQPQHF
TRBD1,TRBJ1-5,TRBV19,NA,TGTGCCAGCTACAGGGGGTCTCAGCCCCAGCATTTT,CASYRGSQPQHF
NA,TRBJ2-3,TRBV5-1,NA,TGCGCCAGCAGCCCGGAGGCTGATACGCAGTATTTT,CASSPEADTQYF
NA,TRBJ1-1,TRBV5-1,NA,TGCGCCAGCAGCACGGACCCCGGACTCCGTGGAACTGAAGCTTTCTTT,CASSTDPGLRGTEAFF
TRBD1,TRBJ1-4,TRBV13,few,TGTGCCAGCAGCTTAGACAGGGGTGGTGAAAAACTGTTTTTT,CASSLDRGGEKLFF
TRBD1,TRBJ2-2,TRBV19,NA,TGTGCCAGTAGTACCCCTCGACAGGGGGCCGGGGAGCTGTTTTTT,CASSTPRQGAGELFF
TRBD1,TRBJ2-7,TRBV5-1,NA,TGCGCCAGCAGCTTGGACCAGGGGGCGTTTCGAGAGCAGTACTTC,CASSLDQGAFREQYF
TRBD1,TRBJ2-1,TRBV19,once,TGTGCCAGTAGCTTGACAGGGGACAATGAGCAGTTCTTC,CASSLTGDNEQFF
TRBD1,TRBJ2-7,TRBV6-6,NA,TGTGCCAGTAGGGACAGCTCCTACGAGCAGTACTTC,CASRDSSYEQYF
NA,TRBJ1-2,TRBV30,NA,TGTGCCTGGAGTGGGTCCCCCGAGGCCATCCTCTATGGCTACACCTTC,CAWSGSPEAILYGYTF
TRBD1,TRBJ2-2,TRBV24-1,NA,TGTGCCACCAGCCGCGGGACAGGGGCAGCCGCGGCCACCGGGGAGCTGTTTTTT,CATSRGTGAAAATGELFF
TRBD2,TRBJ2-1,TRBV7-7,NA,TGTGCTAGCAGCCCCCTCAGCGGGGGACACAATGAGCAGTTCTTC,CASSPLSGGHNEQFF
TRBD1,TRBJ1-2,TRBV4-1,NA,TGCGCCAGCAGCCAAGGGACCAGAAGGGACAGGGGGGATGGCTACACCTTC,CASSQGTRRDRGDGYTF
TRBD1,TRBJ1-1,TRBV19,NA,TGTGCCAGTGGGGACAGGGGGAACACTGAAGCTTTCTTT,CASGDRGNTEAFF
TRBD1,TRBJ1-1,TRBV18,NA,TGTGCCAGCTCACCATCCGACAGGGGGCCCTTGAACACTGAAGCTTTCTTT,CASSPSDRGPLNTEAFF
TRBD2,TRBJ2-1,TRBV5-4,NA,TGTGCCAGCACCCGGACTAGCGGGGCTCCCTACAATGAGCAGTTCTTC,CASTRTSGAPYNEQFF
TRBD2,TRBJ2-3,TRBV12-5,few,TGTGCTAGTGGCCGGGGACTAGCGGGGGACACAGATACGCAGTATTTT,CASGRGLAGDTDTQYF
TRBD2,TRBJ2-1,TRBV5-1,NA,TGCGCCAGCAGCTTGGGAGCGGGAAAGGGCTCTGAGCAGTTCTTC,CASSLGAGKGSEQFF
NA,TRBJ2-2,TRBV5-1,NA,TGCGCCAGCAGCTCCCAGGAGAACACCGGGGAGCTGTTTTTT,CASSSQENTGELFF
NA,TRBJ1-1,TRBV18,NA,TGTGCCAGCTCACCACCGGCAGGGTGGGACACTGAAGCTTTCTTT,CASSPPAGWDTEAFF
NA,TRBJ2-3,TRBV29-1,NA,TGCAGCGCAAGGGGTCTAACTGTAACAGATACGCAGTATTTT,CSARGLTVTDTQYF
TRBD2,TRBJ2-7,TRBV7-2,NA,TGTGCCAGCAGCTTAGGGCTAGCGGGGGTCGAGCAGTACTTC,CASSLGLAGVEQYF
NA,TRBJ1-2,TRBV7-9,NA,TGTGCCAGCAGCTTAATGCCCGACATCGATAACTATGGCTACACCTTC,CASSLMPDIDNYGYTF
NA,TRBJ1-5,TRBV30,NA,TGTGCCTGGAGTGTACAGATTAGCAATCAGCCCCAGCATTTT,CAWSVQISNQPQHF
NA,TRBJ2-1,TRBV6-5,NA,TGTGCCAGCCTCCTAGCGCCCTACAATGAGCAGTTCTTC,CASLLAPYNEQFF
TRBD2,TRBJ2-2,TRBV7-2,NA,TGTGCCAGCAGCTCTTACCTAGCGGGGGTGCAGTCCGGGGAGCTGTTTTTT,CASSSYLAGVQSGELFF
TRBD2,TRBJ2-1,TRBV5-1,NA,TGCGCCAGCAGCCCGAACCCCGGACTAGCGGGGGCCCATGAGCAGTTCTTC,CASSPNPGLAGAHEQFF
TRBD2,TRBJ2-3,TRBV10-3,NA,TGTGCCATCAGGGGACTAGCGGGAATCACAGATACGCAGTATTTT,CAIRGLAGITDTQYF
NA,TRBJ2-7,TRBV2,NA,TGTGCCAGCTCAACCTACGAGCAGTACTTC,CASSTYEQYF
NA,TRBJ1-1,TRBV6-5,NA,TGTGCCAGCTTGCAGGGCCACACTGAAGCTTTCTTT,CASLQGHTEAFF
TRBD1,TRBJ1-4,TRBV27,NA,TGTGCCAGCAGAGAGGAGACAGGGGGCGCCGATGAAAAACTGTTTTTT,CASREETGGADEKLFF
NA,TRBJ1-1,TRBV7-8,NA,TGTGCCAGCAGCGAAGACAGCAACACTGAAGCTTTCTTT,CASSEDSNTEAFF
NA,TRBJ1-1,TRBV3-1/TRBV3-2,NA,TGTGCCAGCAGCCGGACGCGGGGGGGAAGGAACACTGAAGCTTTCTTT,CASSRTRGGRNTEAFF
TRBD1,TRBJ1-2,TRBV7-3,NA,TGTGCCAGCAGCAGCGGACAGGGCTATGGCTACACCTTC,CASSSGQGYGYTF
NA,TRBJ1-5,TRBV2,NA,TGTGCCAGCTCCGCCTCGGCTCTTAAAAGGGGTCAGCCCCAGCATTTT,CASSASALKRGQPQHF
NA,TRBJ1-1,TRBV6-5,NA,TGTGCCAGCAGTTCCGGAGGAACTTTGACTGAAGCTTTCTTT,CASSSGGTLTEAFF
NA,TRBJ2-1,TRBV18,NA,TGTGCCAGCTCACCAACCCCGAGACAATTTTACAATGAGCAGTTCTTC,CASSPTPRQFYNEQFF